This entry lists 4 T cell receptor beta chains sequenced from one sample in a study of shared clonotypes between healthy human individuals. Clones were sequenced by immunoSEQ multiplex PCR, and TCRdb holds only the in-frame ones, with some missing. The sample holds 2 million to 2.5 million clones, roughly 94% seen once. Sequenced material: naive CD4+ T cells sorted from blood. Noted subset: CD45RA+ positively selected. The receptors were sampled from a man aged 18 to 29 in good health.

This chain uses TRBV5-1 with TRBJ2-5; D gene ambiguous. Germline-derived CDR1 and CDR2 are SGHRS and YFSETQ. CDR3 size: 11 residues. The V end lost 1 base, the J end lost 7 bases, and 5 bases lay between the germline ends. CDR3 nucleotides: TGCGCCAGCAGCTTGATGGGGACCCAGTACTTC. Protein product: CASSLMGTQYF.

The chain is built from TRBV5-4 and TRBJ2-5, with 8 bases fitting TRBD1. CDR1 and CDR2 (germline): SGHNT, YYREEE (reference sequence). The CDR3 extends over 18 amino acids. V dropped 2 bases and J dropped 5; count of bases not matched to a gene: 17. Here the CDR3 DNA reads TGTGCCAGCAGCTTAGTGCGCGGACAGGGCGGGCTAAGGGAGACCCAGTACTTC. It yields the protein CASSLVRGQGGLRETQYF.

This chain uses TRBV25-1 with TRBJ1-2; D is undetermined. Trimming cost V 5 bases and J 2 bases, with 9 bases left between them. The CDR3 runs to 13 residues. Germline V gene sequence: CDR1 MGHDK, CDR2 SYGVNS. The CDR3 nucleotides are TGTGCCAGCAGTTCTGACCGAAACTATGGCTACACCTTC. It yields the protein CASSSDRNYGYTF.

The chain is built from TRBV18 and TRBJ2-1; D unclear. The CDR3 spans 16 residues. Trimming cost V 3 bases and J 0 bases, with 12 bases left between them. The V gene's germline CDR1 is KGHSH and CDR2 LQKENI. This CDR3 is CASSPARGSSYNEQFF. As DNA, the CDR3 is TGTGCCAGCTCACCCGCGCGCGGAAGCTCCTACAATGAGCAGTTCTTC.